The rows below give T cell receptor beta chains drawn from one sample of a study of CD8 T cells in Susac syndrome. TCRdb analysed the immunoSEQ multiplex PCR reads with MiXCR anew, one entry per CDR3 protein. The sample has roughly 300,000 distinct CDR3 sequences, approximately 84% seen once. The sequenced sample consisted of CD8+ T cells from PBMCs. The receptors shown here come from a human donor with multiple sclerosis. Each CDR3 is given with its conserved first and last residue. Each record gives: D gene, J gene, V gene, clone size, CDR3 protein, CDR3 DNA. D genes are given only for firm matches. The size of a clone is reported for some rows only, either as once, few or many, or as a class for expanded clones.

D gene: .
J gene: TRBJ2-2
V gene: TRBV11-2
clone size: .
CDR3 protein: CASSSSPGRGYTGELFF
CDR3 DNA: TGTGCCAGCAGCTCCAGCCCAGGGAGGGGGTACACCGGGGAGCTGTTTTTT

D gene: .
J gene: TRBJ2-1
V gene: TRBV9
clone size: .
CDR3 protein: CASSGGGGNEQFF
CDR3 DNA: TGTGCCAGCAGCGGGGGTGGTGGCAATGAGCAGTTCTTC

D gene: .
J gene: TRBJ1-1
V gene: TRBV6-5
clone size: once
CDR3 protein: CASSYSPVGTEAFF
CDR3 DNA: TGTGCCAGCAGTTACTCCCCGGTTGGGACTGAAGCTTTCTTT

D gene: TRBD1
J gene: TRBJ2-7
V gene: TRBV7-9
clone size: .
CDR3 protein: CAGIPGQGPYEQYF
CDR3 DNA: TGTGCCGGGATCCCGGGACAGGGACCCTACGAGCAGTACTTC

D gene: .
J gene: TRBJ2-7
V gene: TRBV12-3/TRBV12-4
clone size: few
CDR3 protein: CASSSGHEQYF
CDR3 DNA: TGTGCCAGCAGTTCCGGGCACGAGCAGTACTTC

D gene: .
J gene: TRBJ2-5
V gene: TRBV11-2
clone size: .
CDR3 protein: CASSLGVLQYF
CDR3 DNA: TGTGCCAGCAGCTTAGGGGTTCTCCAGTACTTC

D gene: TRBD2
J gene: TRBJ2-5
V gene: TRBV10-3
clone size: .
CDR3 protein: CAISAIATGLAGGERETQYF
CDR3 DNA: TGTGCCATAAGTGCCATAGCCACCGGACTAGCGGGAGGGGAGAGGGAGACCCAGTACTTC

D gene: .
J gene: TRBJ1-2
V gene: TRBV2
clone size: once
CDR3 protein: CASSPLGREGTNYGYTF
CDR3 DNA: TGTGCCAGCAGTCCCCTGGGCAGGGAGGGGACTAACTATGGCTACACCTTC

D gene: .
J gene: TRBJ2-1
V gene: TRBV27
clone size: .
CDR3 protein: CASSFGGAGYNEQFF
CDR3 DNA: TGTGCCAGCAGTTTTGGCGGTGCAGGGTACAATGAGCAGTTCTTC

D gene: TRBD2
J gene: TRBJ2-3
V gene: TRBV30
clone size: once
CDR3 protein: CAWSASGAEDTQYF
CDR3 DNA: TGTGCCTGGAGTGCTAGCGGAGCAGAAGATACGCAGTATTTT

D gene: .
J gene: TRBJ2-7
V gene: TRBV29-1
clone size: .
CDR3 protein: CSVELLHRDKGTYEQYF
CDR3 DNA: TGCAGCGTTGAACTACTTCACCGGGACAAGGGGACCTACGAGCAGTACTTC

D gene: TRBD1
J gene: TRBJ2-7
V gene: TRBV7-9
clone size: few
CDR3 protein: CASSPPGQVSYEQYF
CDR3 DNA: TGTGCCAGCAGCCCACCGGGACAGGTCTCCTACGAGCAGTACTTC

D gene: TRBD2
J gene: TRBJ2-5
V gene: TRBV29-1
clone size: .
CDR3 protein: CSVSLAGYQETQYF
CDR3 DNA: TGCAGCGTTTCCCTAGCGGGATACCAAGAGACCCAGTACTTC

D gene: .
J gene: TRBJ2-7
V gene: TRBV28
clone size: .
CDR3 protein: CASSLLGGSYEQYF
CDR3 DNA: TGTGCCAGCAGTTTATTGGGGGGATCCTACGAGCAGTACTTC

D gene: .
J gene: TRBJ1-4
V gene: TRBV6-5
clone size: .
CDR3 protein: CASSYSAGDGSVEKLFF
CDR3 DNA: TGTGCCAGCAGTTACTCGGCGGGGGATGGGTCGGTTGAAAAACTGTTTTTT

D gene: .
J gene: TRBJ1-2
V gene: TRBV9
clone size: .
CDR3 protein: CASSEGGGPANYGYTF
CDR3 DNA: TGTGCCAGCAGTGAGGGGGGAGGGCCAGCTAACTATGGCTACACCTTC

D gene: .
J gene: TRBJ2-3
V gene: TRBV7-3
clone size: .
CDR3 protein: CASSPMDSSTDTQYF
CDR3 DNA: TGTGCCAGCAGCCCCATGGACTCGTCCACAGATACGCAGTATTTT

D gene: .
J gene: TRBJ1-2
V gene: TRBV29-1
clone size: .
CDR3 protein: CSVEAGTRGYTF
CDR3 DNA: TGCAGCGTTGAAGCGGGGACTCGGGGCTACACCTTC

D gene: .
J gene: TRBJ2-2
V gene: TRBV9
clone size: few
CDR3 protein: CASSADGNTGELFF
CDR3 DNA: TGTGCCAGCAGCGCCGATGGGAACACCGGGGAGCTGTTTTTT

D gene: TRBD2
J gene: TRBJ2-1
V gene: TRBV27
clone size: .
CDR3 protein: CASSILIAGGPSEQFF
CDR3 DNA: TGTGCCAGCAGCATCCTGATAGCGGGAGGGCCCAGTGAGCAGTTCTTC

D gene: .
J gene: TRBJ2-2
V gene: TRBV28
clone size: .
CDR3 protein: CASSLYPGLGAGELFF
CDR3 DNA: TGTGCCAGCAGTTTATATCCAGGGCTAGGTGCCGGGGAGCTGTTTTTT

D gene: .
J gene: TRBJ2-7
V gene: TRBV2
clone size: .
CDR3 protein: CASMAETTYEQYF
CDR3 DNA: TGTGCCAGCATGGCAGAAACGACCTACGAGCAGTACTTC

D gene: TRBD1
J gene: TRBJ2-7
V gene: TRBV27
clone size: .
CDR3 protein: CASSSRGQTTYEQYF
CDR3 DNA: TGTGCCAGCAGTTCAAGGGGACAGACAACCTACGAGCAGTACTTC

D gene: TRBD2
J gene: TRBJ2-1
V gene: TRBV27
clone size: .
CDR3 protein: CASRPGLARSYNEQFF
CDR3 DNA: TGTGCCAGCAGACCAGGACTAGCGCGTTCCTACAATGAGCAGTTCTTC

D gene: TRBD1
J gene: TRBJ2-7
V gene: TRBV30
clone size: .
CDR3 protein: CAWSGDRGYEQYF
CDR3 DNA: TGTGCCTGGAGTGGGGACAGGGGCTACGAGCAGTACTTC

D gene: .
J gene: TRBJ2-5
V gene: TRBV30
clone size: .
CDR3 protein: CAWSEAGAQETQYF
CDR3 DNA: TGTGCCTGGAGTGAGGCAGGGGCTCAAGAGACCCAGTACTTC

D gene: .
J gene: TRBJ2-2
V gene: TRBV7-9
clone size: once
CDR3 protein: CASSSGQNTGELFF
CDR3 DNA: TGTGCCAGCAGCTCGGGACAGAACACCGGGGAGCTGTTTTTT

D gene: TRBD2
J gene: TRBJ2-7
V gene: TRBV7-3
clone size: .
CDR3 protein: CASSLTGGIYDEQYF
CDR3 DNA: TGTGCCAGCAGCTTGACGGGAGGGATCTACGACGAGCAGTACTTC

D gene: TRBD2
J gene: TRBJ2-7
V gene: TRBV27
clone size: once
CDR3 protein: CASSPSSGSMTEQYF
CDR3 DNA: TGTGCCAGCAGTCCATCTAGCGGGAGTATGACCGAGCAGTACTTC

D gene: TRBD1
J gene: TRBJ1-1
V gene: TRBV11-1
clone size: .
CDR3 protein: CASSPWTGGISEAFF
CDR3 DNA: TGTGCCAGCAGCCCGTGGACAGGGGGCATATCTGAAGCTTTCTTT

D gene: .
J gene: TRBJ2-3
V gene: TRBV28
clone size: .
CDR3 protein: CASSFPGADSTDTQYF
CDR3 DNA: TGTGCCAGCAGTTTTCCAGGGGCCGACTCCACAGATACGCAGTATTTT

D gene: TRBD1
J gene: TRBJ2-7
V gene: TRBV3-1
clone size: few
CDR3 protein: CASSQVRGRGEQYF
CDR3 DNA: TGTGCCAGCAGCCAAGTTAGGGGGCGAGGCGAGCAGTACTTC

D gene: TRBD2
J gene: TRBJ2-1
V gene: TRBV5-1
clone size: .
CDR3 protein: CASSLGLADHNEQFF
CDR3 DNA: TGCGCCAGCAGCTTGGGCCTAGCGGACCACAATGAGCAGTTCTTC

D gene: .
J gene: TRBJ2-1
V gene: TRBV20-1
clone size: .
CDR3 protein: CSARGLSSYNEQFF
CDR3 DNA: TGCAGTGCTAGGGGCCTGAGCTCCTACAATGAGCAGTTCTTC

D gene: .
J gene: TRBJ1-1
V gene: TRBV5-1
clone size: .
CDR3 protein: CASSLRAMNTEAFF
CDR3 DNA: TGCGCCAGCAGCTTGCGAGCGATGAACACTGAAGCTTTCTTT

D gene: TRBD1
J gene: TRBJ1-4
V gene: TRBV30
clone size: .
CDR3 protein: CACVAGGDEKLFF
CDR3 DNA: TGTGCCTGCGTTGCAGGGGGAGATGAAAAACTGTTTTTT

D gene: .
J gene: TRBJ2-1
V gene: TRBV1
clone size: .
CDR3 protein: CTSSQERAASGGGSSYNEQFF
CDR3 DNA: TGCACCAGCAGCCAAGAACGGGCGGCAAGCGGTGGGGGTAGCTCCTACAATGAGCAGTTCTTC